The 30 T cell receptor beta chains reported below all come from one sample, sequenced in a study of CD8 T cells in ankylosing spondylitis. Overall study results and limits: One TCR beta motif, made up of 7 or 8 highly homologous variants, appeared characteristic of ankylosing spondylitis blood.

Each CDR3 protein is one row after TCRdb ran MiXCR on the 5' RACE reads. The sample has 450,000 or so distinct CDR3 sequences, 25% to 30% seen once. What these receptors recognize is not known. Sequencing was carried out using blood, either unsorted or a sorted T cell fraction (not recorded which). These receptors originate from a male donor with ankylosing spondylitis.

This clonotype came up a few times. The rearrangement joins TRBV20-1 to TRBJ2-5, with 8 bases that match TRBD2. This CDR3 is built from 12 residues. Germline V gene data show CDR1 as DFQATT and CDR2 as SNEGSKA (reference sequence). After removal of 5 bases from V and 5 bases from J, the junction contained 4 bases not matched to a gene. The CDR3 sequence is CSALGLGETQYF. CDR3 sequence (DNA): TGCAGTGCTCTGGGACTAGGGGAGACCCAGTACTTC.

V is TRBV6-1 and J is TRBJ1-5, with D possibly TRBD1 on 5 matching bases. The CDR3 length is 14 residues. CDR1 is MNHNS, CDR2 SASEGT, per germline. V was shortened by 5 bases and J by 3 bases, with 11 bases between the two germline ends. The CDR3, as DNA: TGTGCCAGCAGTAGCCAGGGCTACAATCAGCCCCAGCATTTT. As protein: CASSSQGYNQPQHF.

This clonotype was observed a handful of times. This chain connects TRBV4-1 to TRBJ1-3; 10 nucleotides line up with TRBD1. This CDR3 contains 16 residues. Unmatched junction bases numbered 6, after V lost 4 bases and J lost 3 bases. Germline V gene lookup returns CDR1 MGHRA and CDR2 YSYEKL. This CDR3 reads CASSLADRGLGNTIYF. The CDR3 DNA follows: TGCGCCAGCAGCCTCGCCGACAGGGGGCTTGGAAACACCATATATTTT.

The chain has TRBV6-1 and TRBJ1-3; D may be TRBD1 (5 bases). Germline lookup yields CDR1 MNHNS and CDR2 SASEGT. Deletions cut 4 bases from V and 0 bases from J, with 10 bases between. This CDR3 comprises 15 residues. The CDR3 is CASSGTGLSGNTIYF. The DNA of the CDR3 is TGTGCCAGCAGTGGGACGGGACTCTCTGGAAACACCATATATTTT.

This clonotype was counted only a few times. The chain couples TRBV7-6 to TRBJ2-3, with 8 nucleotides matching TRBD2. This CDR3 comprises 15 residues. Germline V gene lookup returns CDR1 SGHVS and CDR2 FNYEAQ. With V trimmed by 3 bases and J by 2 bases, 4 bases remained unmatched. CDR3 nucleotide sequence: TGTGCCAGCAGCTTGCCGGGGGGGGCCACAGATACGCAGTATTTT. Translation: CASSLPGGATDTQYF.

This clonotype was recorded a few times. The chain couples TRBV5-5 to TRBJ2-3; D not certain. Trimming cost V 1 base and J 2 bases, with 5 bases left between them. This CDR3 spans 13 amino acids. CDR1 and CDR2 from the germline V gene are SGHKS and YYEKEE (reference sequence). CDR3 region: CASSLTFTDTQYF. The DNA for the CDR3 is TGTGCCAGCAGCTTGACCTTCACAGATACGCAGTATTTT.

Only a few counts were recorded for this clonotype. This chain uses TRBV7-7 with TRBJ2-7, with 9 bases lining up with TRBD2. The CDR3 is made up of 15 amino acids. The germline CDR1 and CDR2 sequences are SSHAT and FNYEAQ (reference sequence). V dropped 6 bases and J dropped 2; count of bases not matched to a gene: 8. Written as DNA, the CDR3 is TGTGCCAGCAGTCCGAGGCTAGCGGGGCCCTACGAGCAGTACTTC. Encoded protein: CASSPRLAGPYEQYF.

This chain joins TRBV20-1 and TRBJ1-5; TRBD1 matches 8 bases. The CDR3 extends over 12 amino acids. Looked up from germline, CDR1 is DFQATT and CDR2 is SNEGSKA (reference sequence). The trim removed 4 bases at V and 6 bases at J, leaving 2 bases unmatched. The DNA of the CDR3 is TGCAGTGCTACGACAGGGGTTCAGCCCCAGCATTTT. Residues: CSATTGVQPQHF.

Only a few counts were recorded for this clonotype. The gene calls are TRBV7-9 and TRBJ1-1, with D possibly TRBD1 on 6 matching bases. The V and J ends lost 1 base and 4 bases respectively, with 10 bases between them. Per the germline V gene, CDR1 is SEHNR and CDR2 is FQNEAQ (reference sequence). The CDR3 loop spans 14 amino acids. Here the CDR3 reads CASSLVEGGTEAFF. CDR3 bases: TGTGCCAGCAGCTTAGTAGAGGGGGGCACTGAAGCTTTCTTT.

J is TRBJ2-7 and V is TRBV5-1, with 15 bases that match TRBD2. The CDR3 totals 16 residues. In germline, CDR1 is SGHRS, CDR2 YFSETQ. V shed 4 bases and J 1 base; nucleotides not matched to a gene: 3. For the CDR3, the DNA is TGCGCCAGCAGCACGGGACTAGCGGGAGGATCCTACGAGCAGTACTTC. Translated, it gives CASSTGLAGGSYEQYF.

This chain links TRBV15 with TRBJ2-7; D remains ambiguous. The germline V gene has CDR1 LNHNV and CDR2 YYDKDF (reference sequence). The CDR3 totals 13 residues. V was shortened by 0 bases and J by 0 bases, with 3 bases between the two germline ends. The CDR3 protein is CATSRDRSYEQYV. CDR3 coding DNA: TGTGCCACCAGCAGAGATCGCTCCTACGAGCAGTACGTC.

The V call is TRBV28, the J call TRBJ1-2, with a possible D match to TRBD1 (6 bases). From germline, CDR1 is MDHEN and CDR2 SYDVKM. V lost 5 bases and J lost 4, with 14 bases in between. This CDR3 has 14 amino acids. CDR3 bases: TGTGCCAGCAGTCCCGGACAGCACCTCTATGGCTACACCTTC. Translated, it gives CASSPGQHLYGYTF.

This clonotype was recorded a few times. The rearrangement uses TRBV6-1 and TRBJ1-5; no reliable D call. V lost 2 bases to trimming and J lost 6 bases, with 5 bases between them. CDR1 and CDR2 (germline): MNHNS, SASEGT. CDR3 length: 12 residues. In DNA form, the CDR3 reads TGTGCCAGCAGTGAACGAAGTCAGCCCCAGCATTTT. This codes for CASSERSQPQHF.

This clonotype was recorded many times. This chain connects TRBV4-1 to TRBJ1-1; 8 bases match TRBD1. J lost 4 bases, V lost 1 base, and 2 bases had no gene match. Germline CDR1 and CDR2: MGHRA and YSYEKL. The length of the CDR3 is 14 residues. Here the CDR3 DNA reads TGCGCCAGCAGCCAAGTAACAGGGGGCACTGAAGCTTTCTTT. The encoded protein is CASSQVTGGTEAFF.

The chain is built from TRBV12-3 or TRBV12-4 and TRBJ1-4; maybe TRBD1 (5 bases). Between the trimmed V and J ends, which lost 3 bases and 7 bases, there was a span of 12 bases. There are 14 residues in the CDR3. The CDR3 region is CASSLQGFREKLFF. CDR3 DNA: TGTGCCAGCAGTTTGCAGGGCTTTCGTGAAAAACTGTTTTTT.

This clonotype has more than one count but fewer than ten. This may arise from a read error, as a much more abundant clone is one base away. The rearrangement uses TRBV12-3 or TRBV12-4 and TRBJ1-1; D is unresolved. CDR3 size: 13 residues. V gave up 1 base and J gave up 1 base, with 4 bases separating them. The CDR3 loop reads CASSLVKNTEAFF. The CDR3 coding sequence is TGTGCCAGCAGTTTAGTGAAGAACACTGAAGCTTTCTTT.

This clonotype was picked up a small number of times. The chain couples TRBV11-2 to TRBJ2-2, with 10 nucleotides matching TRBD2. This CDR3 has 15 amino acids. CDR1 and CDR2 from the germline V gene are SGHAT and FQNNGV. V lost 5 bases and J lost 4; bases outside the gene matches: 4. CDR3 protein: CASSLGTSVTGELFF. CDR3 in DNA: TGTGCCAGCAGCCTCGGGACTAGCGTCACCGGGGAGCTGTTTTTT.

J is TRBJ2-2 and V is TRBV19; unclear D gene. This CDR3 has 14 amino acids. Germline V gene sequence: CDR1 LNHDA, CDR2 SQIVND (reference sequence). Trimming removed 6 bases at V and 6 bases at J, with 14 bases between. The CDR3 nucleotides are TGTGCCAGTAGGGAAATGAGAAACTCCGGGGAGCTGTTTTTT. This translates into CASREMRNSGELFF. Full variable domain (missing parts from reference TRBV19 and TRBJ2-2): DGGITQSPKYLFRKEGQNVTLSCEQNLNHDAMYWYRQDPGQGLRLIYYSQIVNDFQKGDIAEGYSVSREKKESFPLTVTSAQKNPTAFYLCASREMRNSGELFFGEGSRLTVL.

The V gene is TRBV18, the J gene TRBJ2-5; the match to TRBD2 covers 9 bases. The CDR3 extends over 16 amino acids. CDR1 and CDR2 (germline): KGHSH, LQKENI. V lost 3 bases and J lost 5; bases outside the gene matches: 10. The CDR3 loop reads CASSPLLAGSGETQYF. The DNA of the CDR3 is TGTGCCAGCTCACCGCTTCTAGCGGGATCGGGCGAGACCCAGTACTTC.

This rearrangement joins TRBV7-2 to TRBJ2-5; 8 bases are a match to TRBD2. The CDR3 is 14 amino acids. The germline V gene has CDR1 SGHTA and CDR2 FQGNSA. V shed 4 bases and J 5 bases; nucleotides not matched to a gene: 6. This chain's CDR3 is CASSYLAGRETQYF. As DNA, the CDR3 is TGTGCCAGCAGCTACTTAGCGGGACGGGAGACCCAGTACTTC.

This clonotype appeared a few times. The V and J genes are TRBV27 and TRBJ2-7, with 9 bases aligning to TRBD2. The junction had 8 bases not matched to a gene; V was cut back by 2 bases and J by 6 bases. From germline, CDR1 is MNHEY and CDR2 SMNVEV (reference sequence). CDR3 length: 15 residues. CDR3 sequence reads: CASSLPSGTVREQYV. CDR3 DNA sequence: TGTGCCAGCAGTTTACCTAGCGGGACTGTGCGCGAGCAGTACGTC.

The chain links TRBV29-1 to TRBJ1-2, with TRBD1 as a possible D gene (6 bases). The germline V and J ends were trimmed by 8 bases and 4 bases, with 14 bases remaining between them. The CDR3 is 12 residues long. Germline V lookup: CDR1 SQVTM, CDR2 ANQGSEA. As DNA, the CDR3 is TGCAGCACCGATACAGGGAGCTATGGCTACACCTTC. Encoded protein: CSTDTGSYGYTF.

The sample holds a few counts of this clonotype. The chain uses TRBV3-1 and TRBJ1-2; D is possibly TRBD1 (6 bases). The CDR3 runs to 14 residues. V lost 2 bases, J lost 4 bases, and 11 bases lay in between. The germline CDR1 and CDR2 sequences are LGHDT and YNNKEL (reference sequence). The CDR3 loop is CASSQRGGFYGYTF. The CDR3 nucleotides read TGTGCCAGCAGCCAAAGAGGGGGATTCTATGGCTACACCTTC.

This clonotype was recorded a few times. CDR3 loop: CASSQGGQGTEAFF. The CDR3 DNA is TGTGCCAGCAGCCAAGGAGGACAAGGCACTGAAGCTTTCTTT. The chain joins TRBV3-1 to TRBJ1-1, with D perhaps matching TRBD1 (5 bases). The CDR3 is made up of 14 amino acids. Germline V CDR1 and CDR2: LGHDT, YNNKEL (reference sequence). V was shortened by 1 base and J by 4 bases, with 10 bases between the two germline ends.

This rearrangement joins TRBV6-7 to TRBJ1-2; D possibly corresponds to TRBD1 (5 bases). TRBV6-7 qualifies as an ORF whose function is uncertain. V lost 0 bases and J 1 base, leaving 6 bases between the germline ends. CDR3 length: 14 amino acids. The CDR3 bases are TGTGCCAGCAGTTACTCGGGGGATAACTATGGCTACACCTTC. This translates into CASSYSGDNYGYTF.

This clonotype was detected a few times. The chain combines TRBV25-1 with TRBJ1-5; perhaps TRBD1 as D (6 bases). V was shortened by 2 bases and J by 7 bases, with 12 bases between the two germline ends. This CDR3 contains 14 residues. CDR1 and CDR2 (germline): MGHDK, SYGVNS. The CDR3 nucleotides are TGTGCCAGCAGTGAACCGGGACATAGACAGCCCCAGCATTTT. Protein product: CASSEPGHRQPQHF.

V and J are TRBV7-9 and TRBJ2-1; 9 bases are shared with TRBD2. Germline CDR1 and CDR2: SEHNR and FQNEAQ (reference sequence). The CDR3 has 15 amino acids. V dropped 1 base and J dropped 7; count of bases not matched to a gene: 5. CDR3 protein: CASSLGTSVVNEQFF. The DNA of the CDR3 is TGTGCCAGCAGCTTAGGGACTAGCGTAGTAAATGAGCAGTTCTTC.

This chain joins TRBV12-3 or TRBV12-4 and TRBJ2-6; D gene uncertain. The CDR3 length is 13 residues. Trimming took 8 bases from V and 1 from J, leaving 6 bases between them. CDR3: CASQRSGANVLTF. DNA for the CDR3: TGTGCCAGCCAGAGGTCTGGGGCCAACGTCCTGACTTTC.

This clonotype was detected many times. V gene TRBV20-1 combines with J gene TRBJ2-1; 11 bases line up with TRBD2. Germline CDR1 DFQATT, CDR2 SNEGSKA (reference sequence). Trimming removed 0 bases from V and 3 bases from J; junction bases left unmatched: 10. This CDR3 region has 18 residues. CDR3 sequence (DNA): TGCAGTGCTAGAGATCAGGCCTTAGGGACTAGCGGCTACAATGAGCAGTTCTTC. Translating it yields CSARDQALGTSGYNEQFF.

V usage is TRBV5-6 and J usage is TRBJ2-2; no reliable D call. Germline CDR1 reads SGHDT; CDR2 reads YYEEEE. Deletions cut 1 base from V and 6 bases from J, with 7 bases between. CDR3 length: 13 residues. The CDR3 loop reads CASSLFVAGELFF. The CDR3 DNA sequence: TGTGCCAGCAGCTTGTTCGTCGCCGGGGAGCTGTTTTTT.